One T cell receptor beta chain is described in this entry. This clone showed up just a few times. The antigen it binds to is not known. Per-nucleotide qualities are absent, and no much larger clonotype sits a single base away. The sample comes from a study of cytomegalovirus exposure and HLA in healthy donors (dated by TCRdb to about 2017). For context, the study as a whole: The 650 to 800 repertoires of the first cohort and the roughly 120 validation repertoires were produced on the same platform, according to a later analysis. The study aimed to test whether cataloging public T cell receptors could reveal signatures of past pathogen exposure. Besides the first cohort of more than 650 subjects, a separate validation cohort made up of 120 different subjects was used. The study combined high-throughput TCR immunosequencing, statistical association of individual TCRs with disease status, and machine learning to predict cytomegalovirus infection status. Findings and caveats that apply to the study as a whole: The authors suggested that the approach could potentially be generalized to other disease states and immunological phenotypes. Subsequent analysis determined that TCRs grouped into clusters in the first cohort also showed a tendency toward co-occurrence across the 120 validation repertoires, and 85% to 95% of cluster scores exceeded 0. In vitro tests confirmed that three of the cytomegalovirus-associated TCR beta chains recognize cytomegalovirus antigens. A total of 150 to 200 TCR beta chains were listed by the study as associated with cytomegalovirus. A later analysis had no HLA typing for the validation cohort, so co-occurrence there was scored across all 110 or so repertoires. While some public TCRs were present in many individuals, most TCR sequences turned up only very rarely across donors. The classifier was reported to diagnose cytomegalovirus status with high specificity and sensitivity in both the original and validation cohorts.

Donors formed part of the validation cohort, which comprised about 130 subjects and was distinct from the first cohort of 690 or so subjects. CDR1 and CDR2 are drawn from the germline V gene: MDHEN, SYDVKM. Reading from cysteine to phenylalanine, the CDR3 counts 14 amino acids. The kept DNA is CDR3 alone, 42 bases in frame from the first base. Trimmed from V: 10 bases; trimmed from J: 8 bases; junction bases lacking a gene match: 8. Libraries came from the immunoSEQ multiplex PCR assay. In the original analysis: A statistical classification framework was built for diagnosing cytomegalovirus status from the catalog of TCR beta chain sequences. The immuneACCESS repertoire file appears here via TCRdb, limited to in-frame rearrangements. These files lack a portion of the clones; in checked studies, under half of the deficit traces to unresolved V genes, and the cause of the others is not known. The DNA was the basis for D and trimming; V, J and clone size are from that table. This sample lists approximately 270,000 clones; around 91% were detected once. The ten largest account for about 0.36% of the sample.

This receptor was identified in a woman aged 18-29 years in good health and CMV-seronegative. The sequencing sample was made of PBMCs. This chain joins TRBV28 to TRBJ1-6; 10 junctional bases match TRBD1. The sequence in DNA is TGTGCCACCCTAGCCGGGACAGGGGATTCACCCCTCCACTTT. It specifies CATLAGTGDSPLHF.